The 4 T cell receptor beta chains in this list originate from one sample, sequenced in a study of cytomegalovirus exposure and HLA in healthy donors. Primers: 60 Vbeta forward and 13 Jbeta reverse. The table came from immunoSEQ multiplex PCR; TCRdb's copy has only in-frame clones and leaves some out. The table shows roughly 180,000 clones, with about four fifths occurring only once. Sequenced sample: PBMCs. These receptors came from a man aged 35-49 years in good health and CMV-seronegative.

In regard to this clone: A junction boundary mismatches the germline segment, possibly from a read error. V and J are TRBV7-9 and TRBJ2-4; 8 bases line up with TRBD1. Germline-derived CDR1 and CDR2 are SEHNR and FQNEAQ (reference sequence). The CDR3 spans 13 residues. The CDR3 is CASSLALPGQVNF. As DNA, the CDR3 is TGTGCCAGCAGCTTAGCGTTACCGGGACAGGTCAACTTC.

This chain connects TRBV7-2 to TRBJ1-3; 7 bases match TRBD1. The CDR3 loop spans 15 amino acids. Germline V gene data show CDR1 as SGHTA and CDR2 as FQGNSA. The V gene end was trimmed by 6 bases and the J gene end by 1 base; junction bases not matched to a gene: 6. The CDR3 DNA follows: TGTGCCAGCAGAAGGGACAGATCTTCTGGAAACACCATATATTTT. It specifies CASRRDRSSGNTIYF.

V gene TRBV11-3 combines with J gene TRBJ2-5; 7 bases match TRBD1. This CDR3 contains 15 residues. Trimming cost V 5 bases and J 3 bases; bases outside gene matches: 9. CDR1 SGHNT and CDR2 YENEEA come from the germline V gene. The CDR3 DNA is TGTGCCAGCAGCCCTCGACAGGGCGGCGAAGAGACCCAGTACTTC. As protein: CASSPRQGGEETQYF.

As for this clone: Other DNA sequences within the sample encode an identical CDR3. J is TRBJ1-1 and V is TRBV7-8; the D gene is possibly TRBD1 (5 bases). V lost 2 bases and J 1 base, leaving 5 bases between the germline ends. Germline CDR1 is SGHVS and CDR2 is FQNEAQ. The CDR3 has 13 residues. Here the CDR3 reads CASSLTGNTEAFF. The DNA for the CDR3 is TGTGCCAGCAGCTTAACAGGGAACACTGAAGCTTTCTTT.